This TCR beta chain derives from a study of a mutant IDH1 vaccine in newly diagnosed glioma. Assay: immunoSEQ multiplex PCR; the TCRdb copy retains only in-frame clones and omits some. The table records about 68,000 clones, approximately 81% of them present only once. Concerning this clone: What it binds is not known.

Per the germline V gene, CDR1 is SGHTA and CDR2 is FQGTGA. Trimming cost V 8 bases and J 2 bases, with 12 bases left between them. The CDR3 is 13 residues long. Time point meaning: week 35, safety follow-up. A single vaccine dose contained 300 ug of mutant IDH1 20-mer peptide, and topical imiquimod was used with it. This TCR was recovered from a man in his late teens or twenties with glioma. This chain joins TRBV7-3 and TRBJ2-5; D unresolved. The input for sequencing was PBMCs, taken from a glioma patient whose treatment included an IDH1 peptide vaccine. The CDR3 nucleotides are TGTGCCAGCTCAATTTTAACACAAGAGACCCAGTACTTC. Protein product: CASSILTQETQYF.